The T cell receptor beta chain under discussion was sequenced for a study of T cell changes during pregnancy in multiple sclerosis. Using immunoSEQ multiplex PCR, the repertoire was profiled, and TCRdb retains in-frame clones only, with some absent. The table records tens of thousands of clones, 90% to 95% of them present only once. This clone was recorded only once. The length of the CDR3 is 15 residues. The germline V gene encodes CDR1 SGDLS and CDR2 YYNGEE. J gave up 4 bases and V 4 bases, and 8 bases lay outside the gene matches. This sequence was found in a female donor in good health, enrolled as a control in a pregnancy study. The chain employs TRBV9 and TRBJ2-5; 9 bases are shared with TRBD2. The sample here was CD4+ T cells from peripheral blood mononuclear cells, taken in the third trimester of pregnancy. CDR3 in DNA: TGTGCCAGCAGCCTGCGGGGGGGGCTGCGAGAGACCCAGTACTTC. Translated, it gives CASSLRGGLRETQYF.